This T cell receptor beta chain derives from a study of cytomegalovirus exposure and HLA in healthy donors (dated by TCRdb to 2016 to 2017). Background for the entire study: According to an earlier analysis of 550 to 700 of the donors, 150 million to 200 million T cells yielded over 100 million unique TCR beta sequences and more than 250 Gb of sequence data. An early release covering more than 500 HLA-typed donors comprised approximately 300 gigabases of sequencing data and tens of millions of unique TCR sequences. Among the roughly 390 genotyped donors, approximately 82% belonged to the genetic ancestry cluster associated with self-reported Caucasian donors. The aim of the study was to test whether cataloging public T cell receptors could identify signatures of past pathogen exposure. The study profiled the T cell repertoires of under 850 subjects by immunosequencing and related them to cytomegalovirus serostatus. A separate validation cohort of 90 to 150 different subjects was used in addition to the approximately 700-subject first cohort. The study combined high-throughput TCR immunosequencing, statistical association of individual TCRs with disease status, and machine learning to predict cytomegalovirus infection status. A later analysis re-analyzed previously published TCR beta repertoires from hundreds of donors and added high-resolution HLA genotyping to study TCR occurrence patterns. In the later analysis, no new phenotypic data were used to find candidate immune exposures; instead, reliance was placed on TCR beta sequences and their occurrence across donors. An earlier analysis of approximately 630 of the donors applied high-throughput TCR beta sequencing to assess whether each TCR beta V gene segment acted as functional or pseudogenic. Donor age, sex, ethnicity and CMV serostatus were compiled alongside the repertoire data. Genome-wide SNP genotypes for about 65% of the 666 donors were used in a later genetic analysis, which treated that subset as a discovery cohort. Every discovery cohort repertoire had been produced on one sequencing platform. Class I and class II HLA loci were covered by the typing at four-digit resolution. Typing coverage differed by locus: A, B, C, DRB1 and DQB1 were typed in roughly 620-640 donors, DQA1 in around 500, DPA1 in over 600, and DPB1 in 472. Several DR-DQ haplotypes were treated as single units for association and clustering because of strong linkage in the cohort. Across 300 to 500 genotyped donors of the cohort, an average of roughly 230,000 unique TCR beta nucleotide sequences per donor were sequenced, and roughly a sixth of those sequences were non-productive.

V trim: 5 bases; J trim: 5 bases; unmatched bases: 12. The CDR3 numbers 15 residues from cysteine through phenylalanine. Here the CDR3 DNA is all that survives: 45 bases in frame from base 1. Taken from the germline V gene, the CDR1 and CDR2 loops are SGHRS and YFSETQ. The cohort comprised 710 or so healthy bone marrow donors. At the time of sampling, every cohort member was nominally healthy, though immune exposures that went unrecorded were likely present. The donor was CMV seronegative and belonged to the group of more than 300 seronegative cohort members. Each donor provided a peripheral blood sample, and peripheral blood mononuclear cells were used for TCR beta sequencing. Genomic DNA was extracted from the blood cell samples with the Qiagen DNeasy Blood Extraction Kit. Points the paper makes about the study in general: The classifier was reported to diagnose cytomegalovirus status with high specificity and sensitivity in both the original cohort and the validation cohort. In a later analysis, HLA-associated TCR beta chains showed more clonal expansion and lower generation probabilities than non-associated chains that were equally common. An earlier analysis of some 560 of the donors showed that most TCR beta V segments appeared in productive rearrangements either about 87% or about 30% of the time, which broadly matched IMGT annotations. Because counts were too low, about 17 rarely observed V segments, including chromosome 9 orphons, were excluded from the earlier analysis of roughly 580 of the donors. An association between a missense DCLRE1C variant and V-gene and J-gene trimming of TCR beta chains was found in a later genetic analysis and replicated in an independent cohort. Some IMGT-functional V segments, including TRBV6-2 and TRBV6-3, could not be distinguished by the 87-base-pair reads and were therefore excluded. A later analysis associated about 18,000 TCR beta sequences with specific HLA alleles at a false discovery rate of 0.05. Sequencing depth was assumed to be roughly uniform across donors in the presence/absence analyses, though that assumption may not hold. A later analysis found that most CMV-associated TCR beta chains appeared HLA-restricted, with HLA associations seemingly driven largely by CMV exposure. The authors suggested that the approach could potentially be extended to other disease states and immunological phenotypes. The cohort was sequenced for TCR beta chains only, and without alpha or paired-chain data the features that could be detected were limited. For the cohort, immune exposure information was limited to CMV serostatus. Linkage disequilibrium might explain the correlated functional status among segregating V segments, but an unknown experimental factor could not be ruled out. A few of the identified cytomegalovirus-associated TCR beta chains were confirmed in vitro to be specific for cytomegalovirus antigens. Because HLA typing was missing for some donors at each locus, association tests included only the typed subset. Most TCR sequences were observed very rarely across donors, whereas some public TCRs were present in many individuals. A cluster of highly shared sequence variants was judged likely to be a technical artifact of the sequencing pipeline. A further reported finding was that TCR beta sequences accurately predicted the HLA-A and HLA-B alleles for most subjects in the first cohort. A total of 164 TCR beta chains were listed by the study as associated with cytomegalovirus. Compared with the approximately 720-donor mean, donors in an Asian-associated ancestry cluster had fewer N-insertions in productive TCRs, according to a later genetic analysis. A later analysis reported that several top co-occurrence clusters appeared linked to parvovirus B19, influenza, CMV and Epstein-Barr virus. Assigning TCR associations to individual alleles was difficult when HLA alleles, especially DR and DQ, strongly co-occurred. In a later analysis, TCR association rates were found to vary across HLA loci, with the most associated TCRs seen for DRB1 alleles and the fewest for HLA-C alleles.

On this clone: The specificity of this receptor is unknown. Base qualities are missing; no much larger clone stands one base away.

The method behind the library was the immunoSEQ multiplex PCR assay. The multiplex PCR relied on a mix of 60 forward primers for TCR Vbeta segments and 13 reverse primers for TCR Jbeta segments. The CDR3 region of rearranged TCR beta genes was amplified from genomic DNA by a multiplex PCR assay. Amplified TCR beta libraries were sequenced as 87-base-pair reads on the Illumina HiSeq System. Regarding the original processing steps: In a later analysis, tens of millions of unique TCR beta chains were counted across the 650 to 700 repertoires, and roughly 11 million of these chains were shared by at least two donors. Raw reads were error-corrected and collapsed into unique sequences with a nearest-neighbor algorithm that merged closely related sequences to remove PCR and sequencing errors. Alignment of CDR3 sequences to IMGT reference sequences was used to assign V, D and J gene segments. For a sequence to be retained, at least a six-nucleotide match to both a V gene segment and a J gene segment was required. Rearrangements were classified as productive when the CDR3 lacked stop codons and remained in frame with V and J, and all other rearrangements were classified as non-productive. Following IMGT convention, CDR3 was defined as the stretch from the second conserved V-encoded cysteine to the conserved J-encoded phenylalanine. Sequences without an unambiguous match to a single V gene segment were excluded from the earlier analysis of about 640 of the donors. In an earlier analysis of 587 of the donors, V segments were called functional above 56.7% productive rearrangements and were called segregating when the between-donor standard deviation exceeded 5%. A statistical classification framework was built to diagnose cytomegalovirus status from the catalog of TCR beta chain sequences. In a later analysis, V and J genes were assigned by comparing TCR nucleotide sequences against IMGT/GENE-DB human TR gene sequences. Using the TCRdist pipeline, a later analysis assigned CDR3 sequences along with most-parsimonious VDJ recombination scenarios. In a later analysis, every TCR beta chain was defined by the combination of its CDR3 amino acid sequence and its V-gene family, and reads without a unique V-gene family were dropped. A later analysis removed over 500 highly shared, low-generation-probability nucleotide sequences to deal with suspected cross-contamination and a sequencing artifact. For each public chain, a later analysis derived a clonal expansion index from normalized ranks of inferred template counts within each repertoire. Generation probabilities in a later analysis came from a VDJ recombination model fitted to out-of-frame rearrangements, and those results were checked against IGoR. In a later analysis, TCR-TCR, TCR-HLA and TCR-CMV co-occurrence was scored with hypergeometric tests, and a repertoire-size bias correction was applied to TCR pairs. To estimate false discovery rates, a later analysis permuted the HLA or CMV assignments 20 times. In a later analysis, co-occurring TCRs were grouped with DBSCAN, and TCRdist sequence similarity was added when clustering was performed within HLA-allele-positive subsets. Co-occurrence clustering excluded repertoires with fewer than 30,000 or more than 120,000 public chains, plus five with anomalous nucleotide sharing. Not all clones reach the TCRdb copy of this immuneACCESS table, which keeps in-frame sequences only. Checked studies attribute under half of the gap to unresolved V genes and leave the rest unexplained. The V and J calls and the clone size are those of that table, but D and trimming were determined from the DNA. Present in this sample are under 150,000 clones, 70% to 80% of which were seen just once. The ten largest account for 3.4% of the sample.

Sequenced input: PBMCs. The receptor's source is a man younger than 40 in good health and CMV-seronegative. The rearrangement joined TRBV5-1 to TRBJ2-5, with 7 middle bases fitting TRBD2. The nucleotide sequence is given as TGCGCCAGCAGTCAGAGATCCGTGGGGGGGGAGACCCAGTACTTC. Its product reads: CASSQRSVGGETQYF.